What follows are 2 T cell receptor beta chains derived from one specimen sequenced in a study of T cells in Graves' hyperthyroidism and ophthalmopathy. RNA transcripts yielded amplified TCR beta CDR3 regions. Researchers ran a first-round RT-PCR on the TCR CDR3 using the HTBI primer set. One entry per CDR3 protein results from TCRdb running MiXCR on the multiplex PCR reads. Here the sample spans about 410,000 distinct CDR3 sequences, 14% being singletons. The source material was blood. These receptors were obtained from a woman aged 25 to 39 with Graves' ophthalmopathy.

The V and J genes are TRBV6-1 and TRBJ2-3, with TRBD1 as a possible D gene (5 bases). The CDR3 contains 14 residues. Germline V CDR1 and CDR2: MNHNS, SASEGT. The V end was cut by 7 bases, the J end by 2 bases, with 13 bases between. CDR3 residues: CASTLSTDTDTQYF. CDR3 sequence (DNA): TGTGCCAGCACCCTATCGACAGACACAGATACGCAGTATTTT.

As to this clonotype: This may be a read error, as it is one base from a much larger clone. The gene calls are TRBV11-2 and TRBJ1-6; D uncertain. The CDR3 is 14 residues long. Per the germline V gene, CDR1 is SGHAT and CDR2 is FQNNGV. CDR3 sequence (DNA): TGTGCCAGCAGCTTCATGGCTGATTATTCACCCCGCCACTTT. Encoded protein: CASSFMADYSPRHF.